This T cell receptor beta chain was observed in a study of blood T cell repertoires in COVID-19. Germline V gives CDR1 SGHRS, CDR2 YFSETQ. The trim removed 4 bases at V and 1 base at J, leaving 4 bases unmatched. The CDR3 length is 16 residues. Assay used: immunoSEQ multiplex PCR; TCRdb lists only in-frame clones, some missing. This repertoire shows a few hundred thousand clones, 85% found once; its top ten account for about 17%. The sequence came from a man aged 40-55 years who had recovered from COVID-19. Source material: PBMCs or T cells enriched from blood (not recorded which). The chain combines TRBV5-1 with TRBJ2-2, with 10 bases that match TRBD2. The CDR3 loop is CASSPWTSGNTGELFF. Here the CDR3 DNA reads TGCGCCAGCAGCCCATGGACTAGCGGGAACACCGGGGAGCTGTTTTTT.